The 6 T cell receptor beta chains below all came from one sample that was sequenced in a study of blood T cell repertoires in COVID-19. Assay: immunoSEQ multiplex PCR; the TCRdb copy retains only in-frame clones and omits some. In the table there are fewer than 50,000 clones, roughly 73% of which are singletons. The source material was peripheral blood. The receptors were sampled from a man older than 75 with acute or convalescent COVID-19.

V gene TRBV2 combines with J gene TRBJ2-7; 9 positions agree with TRBD1. V gave up 7 bases and J gave up 2 bases; unmatched junction bases: 3. Germline V gene data show CDR1 as SNHLY and CDR2 as FYNNEI. The CDR3 runs to 13 residues. CDR3 amino acids: CASTQGAAYEQYF. The CDR3 DNA is TGTGCCAGCACACAGGGGGCTGCCTACGAGCAGTACTTC.

The chain has TRBV24-1 and TRBJ1-5; 8 bases map to TRBD1. V dropped 3 bases and J dropped 2; count of bases not matched to a gene: 11. This CDR3 spans 18 amino acids. The germline CDR1 and CDR2 sequences are KGHDR and SFDVKD. In nucleotides, the CDR3 is TGTGCCACCAGTGATAGCGCGTCACAGGGGGTAGGCAATCAGCCCCAGCATTTT. It specifies CATSDSASQGVGNQPQHF.

This clone counts as medium-sized (0.01 to 0.1%). This chain links TRBV7-9 with TRBJ2-1; D is possibly TRBD1 (6 bases). CDR3 length: 13 amino acids. Trimming removed 5 bases at V and 6 bases at J, with 11 bases between. Germline V lookup: CDR1 SEHNR, CDR2 FQNEAQ (reference sequence). CDR3 nucleotides: TGTGCCAGCAGCAGGAGAGGGGGCAATGAGCAGTTCTTC. It encodes CASSRRGGNEQFF.

The rearrangement joins TRBV6-5 to TRBJ2-1; 8 nucleotides agree with TRBD1. The CDR3 is made up of 15 amino acids. Trimming cost V 4 bases and J 4 bases; bases outside gene matches: 6. In germline, CDR1 is MNHEY, CDR2 SVGAGI. CDR3 sequence reads: CASSLGQGLYNEQFF. Written as DNA, the CDR3 is TGTGCCAGCAGTTTAGGACAGGGCCTTTACAATGAGCAGTTCTTC.

The rearrangement links TRBV7-8 to TRBJ2-3, with D tentatively TRBD2 (6 bases). CDR1 SGHVS and CDR2 FQNEAQ come from the germline V gene. The CDR3 sequence is 14 residues long. Trimming took off 3 bases at V and 2 bases at J, with 9 bases between the two ends. The CDR3 is CASSLGRYTDTQYF. CDR3 coding DNA: TGTGCCAGCAGCTTGGGGAGGTACACAGATACGCAGTATTTT.

Here the CDR3 DNA reads TGTGCCAGCAGCCGTAGCGGGTACCTCTCCTACGAGCAGTACTTC. This sequence encodes CASSRSGYLSYEQYF. The rearrangement uses TRBV5-8 and TRBJ2-7, with 7 bases fitting TRBD2. The germline V gene encodes CDR1 SGHTS and CDR2 YDEGEE. J gave up 0 bases and V 4 bases, and 7 bases lay outside the gene matches. CDR3 size: 15 residues.